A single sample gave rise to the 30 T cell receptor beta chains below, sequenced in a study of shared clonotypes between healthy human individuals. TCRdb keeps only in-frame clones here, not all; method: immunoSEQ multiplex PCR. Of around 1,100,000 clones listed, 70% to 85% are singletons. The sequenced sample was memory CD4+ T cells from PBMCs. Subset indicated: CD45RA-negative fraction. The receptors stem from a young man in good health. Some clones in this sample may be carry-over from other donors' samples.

CDR3 DNA sequence: TGTGCCAGCAGCGTAGGCAGCAGCTATGGCTACACCTTC. Translation gives CASSVGSSYGYTF. The V and J genes are TRBV9 and TRBJ1-2; D call uncertain. Trimming pared 0 bases from V and 4 bases from J, leaving 7 bases between. Germline V lookup: CDR1 SGDLS, CDR2 YYNGEE. The CDR3 loop spans 13 amino acids.

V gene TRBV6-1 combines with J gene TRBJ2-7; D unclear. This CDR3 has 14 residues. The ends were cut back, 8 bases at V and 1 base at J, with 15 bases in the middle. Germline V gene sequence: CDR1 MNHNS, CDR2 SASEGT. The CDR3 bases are TGTGCCAGCTCCTTTAGTCCGACGTCCTACGAGCAGTACTTC. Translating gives CASSFSPTSYEQYF.

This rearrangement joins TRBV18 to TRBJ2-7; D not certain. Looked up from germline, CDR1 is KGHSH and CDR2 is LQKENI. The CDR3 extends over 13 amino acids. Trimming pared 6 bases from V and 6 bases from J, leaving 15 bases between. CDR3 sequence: CASSPGQIAEQYF. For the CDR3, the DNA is TGTGCCAGCTCTCCGGGCCAAATAGCCGAGCAGTACTTC.

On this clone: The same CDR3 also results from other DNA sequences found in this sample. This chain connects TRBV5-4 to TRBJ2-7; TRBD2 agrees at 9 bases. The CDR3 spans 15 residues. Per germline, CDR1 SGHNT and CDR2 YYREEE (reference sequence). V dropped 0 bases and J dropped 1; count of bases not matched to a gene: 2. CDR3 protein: CASSLGLAASYEQYF. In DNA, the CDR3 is TGTGCCAGCAGCTTGGGACTAGCGGCTTCCTACGAGCAGTACTTC.

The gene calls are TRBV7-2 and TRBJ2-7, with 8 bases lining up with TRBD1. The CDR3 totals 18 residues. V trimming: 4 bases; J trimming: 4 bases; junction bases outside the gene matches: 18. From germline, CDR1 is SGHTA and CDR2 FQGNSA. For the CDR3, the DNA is TGTGCCAGCAGCTCCTCCCGCGTTCGACAGGGGATTACGTACGAGCAGTACTTC. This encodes CASSSSRVRQGITYEQYF. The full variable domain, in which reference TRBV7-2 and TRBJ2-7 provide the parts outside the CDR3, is GAGVSQSPSNKVTEKGKDVELRCDPISGHTALYWYRQSLGQGLEFLIYFQGNSAPDKSGLPSDRFSAERTGGSVSTLTIQRTQQEDSAVYLCASSSSRVRQGITYEQYFGPGTRLTVT.

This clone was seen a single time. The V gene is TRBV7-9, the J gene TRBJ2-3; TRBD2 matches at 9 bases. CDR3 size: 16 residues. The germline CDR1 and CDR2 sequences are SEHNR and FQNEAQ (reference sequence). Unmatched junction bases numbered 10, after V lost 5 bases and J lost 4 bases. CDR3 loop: CASSALAGTVADTQYF. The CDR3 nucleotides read TGTGCCAGCAGCGCCCTAGCGGGAACGGTCGCAGATACGCAGTATTTT.

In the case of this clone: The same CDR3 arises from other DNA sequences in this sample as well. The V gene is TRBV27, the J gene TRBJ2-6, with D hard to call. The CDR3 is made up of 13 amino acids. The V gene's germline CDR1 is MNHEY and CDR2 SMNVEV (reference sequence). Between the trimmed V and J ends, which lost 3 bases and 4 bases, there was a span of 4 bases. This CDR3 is CASSFGGANVLTF. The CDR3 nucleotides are TGTGCCAGCAGTTTTGGAGGGGCCAACGTCCTGACTTTC.

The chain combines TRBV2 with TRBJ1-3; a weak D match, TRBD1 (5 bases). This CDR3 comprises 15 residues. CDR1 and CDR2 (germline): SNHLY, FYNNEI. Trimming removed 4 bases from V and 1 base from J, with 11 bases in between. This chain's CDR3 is CASSVGGGSGNTIYF. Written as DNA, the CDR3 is TGTGCCAGCAGTGTAGGCGGGGGATCTGGAAACACCATATATTTT. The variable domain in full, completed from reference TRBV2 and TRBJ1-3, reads EPEVTQTPSHQVTQMGQEVILRCVPISNHLYFYWYRQILGQKVEFLVSFYNNEISEKSEIFDDQFSVERPDGSNFTLKIRSTKLEDSAMYFCASSVGGGSGNTIYFGEGSWLTVV.

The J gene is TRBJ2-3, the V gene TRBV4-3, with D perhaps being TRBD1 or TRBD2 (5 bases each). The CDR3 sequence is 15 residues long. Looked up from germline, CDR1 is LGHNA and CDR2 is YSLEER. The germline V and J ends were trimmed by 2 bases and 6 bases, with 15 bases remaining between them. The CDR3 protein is CASSQLIGEGDTQYF. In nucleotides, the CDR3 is TGCGCCAGCAGCCAATTGATCGGTGAGGGGGATACGCAGTATTTT.

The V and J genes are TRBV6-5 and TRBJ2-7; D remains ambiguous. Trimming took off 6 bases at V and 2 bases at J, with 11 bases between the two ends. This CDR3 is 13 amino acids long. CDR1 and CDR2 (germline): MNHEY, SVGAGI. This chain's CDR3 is CASRVPLTYEQYF. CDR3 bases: TGTGCCAGCAGGGTTCCGTTAACCTACGAGCAGTACTTC.

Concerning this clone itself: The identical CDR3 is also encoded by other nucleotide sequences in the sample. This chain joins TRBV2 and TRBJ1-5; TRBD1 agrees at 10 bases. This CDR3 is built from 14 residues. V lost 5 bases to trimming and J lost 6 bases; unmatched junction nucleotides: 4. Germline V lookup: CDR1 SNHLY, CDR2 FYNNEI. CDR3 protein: CASSRQGAGQPQHF. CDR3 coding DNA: TGTGCCAGCAGTCGACAGGGGGCGGGTCAGCCCCAGCATTTT.

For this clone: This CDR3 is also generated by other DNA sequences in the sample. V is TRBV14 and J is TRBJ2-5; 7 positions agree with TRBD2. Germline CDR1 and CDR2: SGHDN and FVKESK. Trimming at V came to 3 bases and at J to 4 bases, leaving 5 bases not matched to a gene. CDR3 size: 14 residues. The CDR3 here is CASSQNTGGETQYF. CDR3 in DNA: TGTGCCAGCAGCCAGAATACGGGGGGAGAGACCCAGTACTTC.

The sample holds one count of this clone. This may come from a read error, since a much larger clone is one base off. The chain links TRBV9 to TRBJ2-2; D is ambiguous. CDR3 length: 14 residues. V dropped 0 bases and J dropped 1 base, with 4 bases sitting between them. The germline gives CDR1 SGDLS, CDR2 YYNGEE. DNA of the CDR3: TGTGCCAGCAGCGTAGTGGTGAACACCGGGGAGCTGTTTTTT. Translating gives CASSVVVNTGELFF.

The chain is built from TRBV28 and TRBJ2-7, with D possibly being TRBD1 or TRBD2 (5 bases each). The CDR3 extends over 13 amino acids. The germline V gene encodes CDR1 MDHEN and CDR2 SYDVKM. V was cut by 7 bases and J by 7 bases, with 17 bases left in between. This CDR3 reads CASTSRTWGEQYF. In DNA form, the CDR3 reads TGTGCCAGCACCTCGAGGACCTGGGGGGAGCAGTACTTC.

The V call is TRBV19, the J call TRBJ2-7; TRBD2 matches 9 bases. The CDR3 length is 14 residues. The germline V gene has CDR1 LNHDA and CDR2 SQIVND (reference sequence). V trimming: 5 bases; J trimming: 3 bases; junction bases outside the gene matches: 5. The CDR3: CASSRRREGYEQYF. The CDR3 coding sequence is TGTGCCAGTAGTCGGAGGCGGGAGGGCTACGAGCAGTACTTC.

CDR3 sequence (DNA): TGTGCCAGCAGTGACAGATTTAGCAATCAGCCCCAGCATTTT. Translating it yields CASSDRFSNQPQHF. The rearrangement links TRBV2 to TRBJ1-5, with no clear D. In germline, CDR1 is SNHLY, CDR2 FYNNEI. Trimming took off 3 bases at V and 0 bases at J, with 6 bases between the two ends. This CDR3 contains 14 residues.

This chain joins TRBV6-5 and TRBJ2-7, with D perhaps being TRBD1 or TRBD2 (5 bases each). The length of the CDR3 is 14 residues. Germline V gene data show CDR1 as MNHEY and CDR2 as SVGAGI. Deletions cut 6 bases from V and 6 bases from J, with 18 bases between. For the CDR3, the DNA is TGTGCCAGCAGCCTAGGACTCCAGGGCGTCGAGCAGTACTTC. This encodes CASSLGLQGVEQYF.

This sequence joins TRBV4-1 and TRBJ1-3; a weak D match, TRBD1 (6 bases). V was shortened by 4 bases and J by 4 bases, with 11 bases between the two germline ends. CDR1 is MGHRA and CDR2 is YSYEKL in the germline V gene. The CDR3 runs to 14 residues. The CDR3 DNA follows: TGCGCCAGCAGCCCCCGGGGGCCGGGAAACACCATATATTTT. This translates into CASSPRGPGNTIYF.

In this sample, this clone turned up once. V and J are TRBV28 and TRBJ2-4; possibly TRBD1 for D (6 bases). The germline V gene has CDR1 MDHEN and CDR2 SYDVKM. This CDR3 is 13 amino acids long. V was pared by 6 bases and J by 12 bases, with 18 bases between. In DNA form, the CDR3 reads TGTGCCAGCAGCTTTTCCGGGACATCGAATCAGTACTTC. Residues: CASSFSGTSNQYF.

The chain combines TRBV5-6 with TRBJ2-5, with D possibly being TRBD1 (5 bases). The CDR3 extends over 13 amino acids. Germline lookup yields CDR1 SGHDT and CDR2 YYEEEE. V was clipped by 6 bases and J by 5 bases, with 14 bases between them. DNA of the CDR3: TGTGCCAGCACCCTAGGGGCCGAGGAGACCCAGTACTTC. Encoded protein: CASTLGAEETQYF. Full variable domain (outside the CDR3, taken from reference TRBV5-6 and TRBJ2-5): DAGVTQSPTHLIKTRGQQVTLRCSPKSGHDTVSWYQQALGQGPQFIFQYYEEEERQRGNFPDRFSGHQFPNYSSELNVNALLLGDSALYLCASTLGAEETQYFGPGTRLLVL.

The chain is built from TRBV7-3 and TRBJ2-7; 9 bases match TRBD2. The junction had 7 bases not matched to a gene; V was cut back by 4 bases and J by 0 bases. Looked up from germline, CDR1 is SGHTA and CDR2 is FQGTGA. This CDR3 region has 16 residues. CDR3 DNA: TGTGCCAGCAGCTACAGACTAGCGGCGACCTCCTACGAGCAGTACTTC. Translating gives CASSYRLAATSYEQYF.

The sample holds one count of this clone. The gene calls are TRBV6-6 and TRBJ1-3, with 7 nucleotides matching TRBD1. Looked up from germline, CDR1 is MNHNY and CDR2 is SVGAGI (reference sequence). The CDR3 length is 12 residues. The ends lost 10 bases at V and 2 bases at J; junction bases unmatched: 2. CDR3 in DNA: TGTGCCACCACAGGGGCTGGAAACACCATATATTTT. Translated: CATTGAGNTIYF.

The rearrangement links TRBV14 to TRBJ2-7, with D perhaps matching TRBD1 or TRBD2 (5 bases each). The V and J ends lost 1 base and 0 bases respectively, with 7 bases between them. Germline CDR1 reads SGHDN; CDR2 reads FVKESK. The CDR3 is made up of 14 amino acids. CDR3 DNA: TGTGCCAGCAGCCAAGGGGGGAGCTCCTACGAGCAGTACTTC. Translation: CASSQGGSSYEQYF.

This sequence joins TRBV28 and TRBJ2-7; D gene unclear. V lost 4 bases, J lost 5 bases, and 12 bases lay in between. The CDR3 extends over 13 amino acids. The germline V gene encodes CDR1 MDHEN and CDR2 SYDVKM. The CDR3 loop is CASSYHATNEQYF. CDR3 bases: TGTGCCAGCAGTTACCACGCAACCAACGAGCAGTACTTC.

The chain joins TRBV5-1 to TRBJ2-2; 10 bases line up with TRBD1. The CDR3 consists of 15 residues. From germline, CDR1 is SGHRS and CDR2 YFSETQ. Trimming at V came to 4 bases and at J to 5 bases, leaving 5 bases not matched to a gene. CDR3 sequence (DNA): TGCGCCAGCAGCCGGACAGGGGGATGGACCGGGGAGCTGTTTTTT. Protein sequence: CASSRTGGWTGELFF.

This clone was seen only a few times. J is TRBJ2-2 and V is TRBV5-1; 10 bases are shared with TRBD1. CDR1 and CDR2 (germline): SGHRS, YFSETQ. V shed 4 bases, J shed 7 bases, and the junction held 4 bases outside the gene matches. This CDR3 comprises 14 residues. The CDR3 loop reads CASSQGQGFGELFF. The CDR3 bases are TGCGCCAGCAGCCAGGGACAGGGGTTCGGGGAGCTGTTTTTT. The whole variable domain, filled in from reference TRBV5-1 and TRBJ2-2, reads KAGVTQTPRYLIKTRGQQVTLSCSPISGHRSVSWYQQTPGQGLQFLFEYFSETQRNKGNFPGRFSGRQFSNSRSEMNVSTLELGDSALYLCASSQGQGFGELFFGEGSRLTVL.

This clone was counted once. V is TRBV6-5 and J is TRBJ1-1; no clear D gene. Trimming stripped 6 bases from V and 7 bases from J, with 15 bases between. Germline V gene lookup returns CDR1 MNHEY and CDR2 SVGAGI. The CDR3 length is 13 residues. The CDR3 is CASRRLHSGEAFF. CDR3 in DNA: TGTGCCAGCAGGCGTCTACATTCAGGTGAAGCTTTCTTT.

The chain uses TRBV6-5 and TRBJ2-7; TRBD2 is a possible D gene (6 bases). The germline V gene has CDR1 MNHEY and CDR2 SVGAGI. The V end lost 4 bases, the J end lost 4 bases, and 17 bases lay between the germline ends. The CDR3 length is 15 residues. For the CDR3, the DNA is TGTGCCAGCAGTTGGGGCGGAGGGTCCGGTTACGAGCAGTACTTC. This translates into CASSWGGGSGYEQYF.

The CDR3 nucleotides are TGTGCCAGCAGCTTGGATGTGGGCAATCAGCCCCAGCATTTT. Translating it yields CASSLDVGNQPQHF. The V gene is TRBV5-5, the J gene TRBJ1-5; D remains ambiguous. The CDR3 extends over 14 amino acids. V lost 0 bases and J 2 bases, leaving 6 bases between the germline ends. CDR1 is SGHKS, CDR2 YYEKEE, per germline (reference sequence).

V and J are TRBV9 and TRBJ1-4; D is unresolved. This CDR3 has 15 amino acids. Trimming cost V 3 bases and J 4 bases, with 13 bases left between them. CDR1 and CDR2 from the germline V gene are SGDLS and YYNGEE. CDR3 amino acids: CASSAGGPINEKLFF. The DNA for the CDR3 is TGTGCCAGCAGCGCCGGTGGTCCTATTAATGAAAAACTGTTTTTT.